What follows are 7 T cell receptor beta chains derived from one specimen sequenced in a study of T cell responses to AZD1222 COVID-19 vaccine. Clones were read by immunoSEQ multiplex PCR, and TCRdb kept only the in-frame ones, dropping some. The sample holds about 81,000 clones, 90% seen once. Material: peripheral blood, obtained 28 days after the second AZD1222 dose. These receptors all stem from an adult who received the AZD1222 COVID-19 vaccine.

The rearrangement joins TRBV15 to TRBJ1-2; no clear D gene. This CDR3 has 12 residues. The germline V gene has CDR1 LNHNV and CDR2 YYDKDF (reference sequence). Trimming pared 0 bases from V and 4 bases from J, leaving 3 bases between. CDR3 amino acids: CATSRDAYGYTF. The CDR3 DNA sequence: TGTGCCACCAGCAGAGATGCCTATGGCTACACCTTC.

The chain is built from TRBV7-2 and TRBJ1-3, with TRBD1 matching 7 bases. V shed 4 bases and J 7 bases; nucleotides not matched to a gene: 4. From germline, CDR1 is SGHTA and CDR2 FQGNSA. The CDR3 has 13 residues. In nucleotides, the CDR3 is TGTGCCAGCAGCTCTGGACAGGCCAACACCATATATTTT. The encoded protein is CASSSGQANTIYF.

This chain joins TRBV10-3 and TRBJ1-1, with 7 bases that match TRBD1. Germline CDR1 ENHRY, CDR2 SYGVKD. V shed 6 bases, J shed 1 base, and the junction held 8 bases outside the gene matches. This CDR3 has 15 residues. The CDR3 DNA follows: TGTGCCATCAGATCCACAGGGGCCTCGAACACTGAAGCTTTCTTT. It codes for CAIRSTGASNTEAFF.

V is TRBV7-3 and J is TRBJ1-2; possible D gene TRBD1, 5 bases. V gave up 1 base and J gave up 8 bases, with 14 bases separating them. The CDR3 spans 14 residues. CDR1 is SGHTA and CDR2 is FQGTGA in the germline V gene. The CDR3 loop reads CASSLNGGGGGYTF. The DNA for the CDR3 is TGTGCCAGCAGCTTAAACGGGGGAGGTGGCGGCTACACCTTC.

In nucleotides, the CDR3 is TGTGCCTGGAAACCGCGGGGGGGGAACACCGGGGAGCTGTTTTTT. Its translation: CAWKPRGGNTGELFF. The chain is built from TRBV30 and TRBJ2-2; 9 nucleotides match TRBD2. Germline V gene sequence: CDR1 GTSNPN, CDR2 SVGIG (reference sequence). CDR3 length: 15 amino acids. The J segment lost 1 base and the V segment lost 4 bases, leaving 4 bases of the junction unmatched.

This chain joins TRBV5-4 and TRBJ1-4; possible D gene TRBD1, 6 bases. The CDR3 loop spans 15 amino acids. The germline V gene encodes CDR1 SGHNT and CDR2 YYREEE (reference sequence). V gave up 4 bases and J gave up 5 bases, with 15 bases separating them. CDR3 coding DNA: TGTGCCAGCAGCCGAGGACAGACTTTAAATGAAAAACTGTTTTTT. Residues: CASSRGQTLNEKLFF.

V is TRBV3-1 (or the pseudogene TRBV3-2) and J is TRBJ1-1; no reliable D call. The CDR3 is made up of 15 amino acids. CDR1 is LGHDT, CDR2 YNNKEL, per germline (reference sequence). V lost 5 bases to trimming and J lost 0 bases, with 13 bases between them. The CDR3 spells CASSEAQRVNTEAFF. CDR3 bases: TGTGCCAGCAGCGAAGCACAGAGGGTGAACACTGAAGCTTTCTTT.